This T cell receptor (beta chain) was captured in a study of OX40 agonist ivuxolimab in advanced cancers. Study information: Previous treatment with anti-PD-1, anti-PD-L1 or anti-CTLA-4 therapy was allowed; approximately 40% had received some.

With respect to this clone: Antigen specificity is unknown.

The investigators sampled blood at baseline, at cycle 4 day 1, and at cycle 7 day 1. Regarding the study as a whole: Undetermined was the antigen specificity of the expanded peripheral T cells.

The method was immunoSEQ multiplex PCR; TCRdb's version includes in-frame clones alone and lacks a portion of them. The table has tens of thousands of clones, under 90% seen once. This material consisted of CD4+ or CD8+ T cells sorted from blood, taken in a trial of the OX40 agonist ivuxolimab. The sequence was collected from an adult with an advanced solid tumor such as melanoma, head and neck, liver or kidney cancer.

In DNA form, the CDR3 reads TGCGCCAGCAGCGTCGGGAGCGAAAAACTGTTTTTT. Translating it yields CASSVGSEKLFF. J is TRBJ1-4 and V is TRBV5-1; no clear D gene. This CDR3 has 12 amino acids. In germline, CDR1 is SGHRS, CDR2 YFSETQ. Trimming shortened V by 4 bases and J by 8 bases, and 9 bases separated the two germline ends. Based on the CDR3 plus reference TRBV5-1 and TRBJ1-4, the full variable domain is KAGVTQTPRYLIKTRGQQVTLSCSPISGHRSVSWYQQTPGQGLQFLFEYFSETQRNKGNFPGRFSGRQFSNSRSEMNVSTLELGDSALYLCASSVGSEKLFFGSGTQLSVL.